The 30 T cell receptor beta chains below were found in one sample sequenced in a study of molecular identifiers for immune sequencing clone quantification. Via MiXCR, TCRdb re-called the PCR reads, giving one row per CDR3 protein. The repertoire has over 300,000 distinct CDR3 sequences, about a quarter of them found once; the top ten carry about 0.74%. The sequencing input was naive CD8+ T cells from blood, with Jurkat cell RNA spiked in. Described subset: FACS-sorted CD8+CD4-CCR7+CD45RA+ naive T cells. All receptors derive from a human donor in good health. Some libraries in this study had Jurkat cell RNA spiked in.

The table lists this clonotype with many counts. The CDR3 nucleotides are TGTGCCTGGTCCCCTTCGGGCTACACTGAAGCTTTCTTT. Its protein is CAWSPSGYTEAFF. The genes are TRBV30 and TRBJ1-1; no reliable D call. The length of the CDR3 is 13 residues. CDR1 is GTSNPN, CDR2 SVGIG, per germline (reference sequence). Trimming shortened V by 5 bases and J by 3 bases, and 13 bases separated the two germline ends.

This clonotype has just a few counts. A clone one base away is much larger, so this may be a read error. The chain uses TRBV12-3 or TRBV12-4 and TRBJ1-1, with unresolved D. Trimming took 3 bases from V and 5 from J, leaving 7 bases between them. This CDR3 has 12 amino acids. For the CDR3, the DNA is TGTGCCAGCAGTTTTGGGTGGACTGAAGCTTTCTTT. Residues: CASSFGWTEAFF.

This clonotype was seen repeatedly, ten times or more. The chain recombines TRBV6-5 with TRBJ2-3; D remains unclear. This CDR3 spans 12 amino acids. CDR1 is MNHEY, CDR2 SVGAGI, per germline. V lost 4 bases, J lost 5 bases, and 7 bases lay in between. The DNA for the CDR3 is TGTGCCAGCAGTTCGGATGTAGATACGCAGTATTTT. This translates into CASSSDVDTQYF.

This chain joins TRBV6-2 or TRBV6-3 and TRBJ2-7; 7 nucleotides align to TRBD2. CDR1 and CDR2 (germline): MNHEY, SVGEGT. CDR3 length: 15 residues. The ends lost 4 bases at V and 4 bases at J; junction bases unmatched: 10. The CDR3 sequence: CASSFPGLNYYEQYF. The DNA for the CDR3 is TGTGCCAGCAGTTTTCCGGGACTAAACTATTACGAGCAGTACTTC.

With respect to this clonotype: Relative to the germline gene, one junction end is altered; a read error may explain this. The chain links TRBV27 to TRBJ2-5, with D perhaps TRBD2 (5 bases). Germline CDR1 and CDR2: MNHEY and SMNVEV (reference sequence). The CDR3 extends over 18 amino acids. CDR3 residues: CASSLSSPPGYGEEAQYF. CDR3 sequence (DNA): TGTGCCAGCAGTCTATCCTCCCCACCGGGATATGGGGAAGAGGCCCAGTACTTC.

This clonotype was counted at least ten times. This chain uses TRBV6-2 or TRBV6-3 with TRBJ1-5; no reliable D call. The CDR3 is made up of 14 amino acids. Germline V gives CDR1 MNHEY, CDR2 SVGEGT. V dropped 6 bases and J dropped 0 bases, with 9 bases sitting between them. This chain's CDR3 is CASSRTFSNQPQHF. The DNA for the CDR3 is TGTGCCAGCAGCCGGACCTTTAGCAATCAGCCCCAGCATTTT.

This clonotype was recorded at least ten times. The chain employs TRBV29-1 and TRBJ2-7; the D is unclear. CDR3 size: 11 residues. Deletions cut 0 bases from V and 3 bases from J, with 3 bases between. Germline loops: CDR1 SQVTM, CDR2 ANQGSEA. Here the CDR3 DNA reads TGCAGCGTTGAAGACAGCTACGAGCAGTACTTC. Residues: CSVEDSYEQYF.

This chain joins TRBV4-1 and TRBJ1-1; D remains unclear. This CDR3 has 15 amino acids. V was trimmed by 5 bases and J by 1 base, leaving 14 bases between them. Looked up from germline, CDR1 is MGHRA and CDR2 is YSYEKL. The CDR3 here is CASSEVLAWNTEAFF. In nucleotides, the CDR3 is TGCGCCAGCAGCGAAGTGCTGGCGTGGAACACTGAAGCTTTCTTT.

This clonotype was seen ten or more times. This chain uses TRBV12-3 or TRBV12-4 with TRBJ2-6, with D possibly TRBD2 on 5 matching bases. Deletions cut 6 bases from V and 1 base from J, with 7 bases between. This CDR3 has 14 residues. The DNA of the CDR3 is TGTGCCAGCAGATGGGAGTCTGGGGCCAACGTCCTGACTTTC. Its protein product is CASRWESGANVLTF.

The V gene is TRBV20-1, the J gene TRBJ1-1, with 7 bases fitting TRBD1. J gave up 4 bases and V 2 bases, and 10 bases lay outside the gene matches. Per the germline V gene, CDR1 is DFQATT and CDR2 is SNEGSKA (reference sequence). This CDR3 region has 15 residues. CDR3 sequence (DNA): TGCAGTGCTAGAAATTTAGGACAGGCAGTCACTGAAGCTTTCTTT. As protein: CSARNLGQAVTEAFF.

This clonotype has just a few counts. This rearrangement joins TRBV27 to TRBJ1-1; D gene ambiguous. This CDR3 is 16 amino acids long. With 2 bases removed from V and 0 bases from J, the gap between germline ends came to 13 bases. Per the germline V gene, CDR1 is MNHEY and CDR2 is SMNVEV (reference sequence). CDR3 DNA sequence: TGTGCCAGCAGTTTAGCCCAACCCACCCTGAACACTGAAGCTTTCTTT. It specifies CASSLAQPTLNTEAFF.

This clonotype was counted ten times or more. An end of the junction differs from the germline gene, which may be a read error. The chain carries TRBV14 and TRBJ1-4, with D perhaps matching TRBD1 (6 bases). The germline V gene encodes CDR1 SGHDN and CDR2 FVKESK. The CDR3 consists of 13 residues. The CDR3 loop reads CASSQDPRGTRLF. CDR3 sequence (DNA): TGTGCCAGCAGCCAAGATCCCCGGGGGACACGGCTTTTT.

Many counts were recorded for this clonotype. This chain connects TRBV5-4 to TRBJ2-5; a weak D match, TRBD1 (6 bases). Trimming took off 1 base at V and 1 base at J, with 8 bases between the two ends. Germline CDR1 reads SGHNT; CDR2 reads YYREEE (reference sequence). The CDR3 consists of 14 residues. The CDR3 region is CASSLWDTQETQYF. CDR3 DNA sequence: TGTGCCAGCAGCTTGTGGGACACCCAAGAGACCCAGTACTTC.

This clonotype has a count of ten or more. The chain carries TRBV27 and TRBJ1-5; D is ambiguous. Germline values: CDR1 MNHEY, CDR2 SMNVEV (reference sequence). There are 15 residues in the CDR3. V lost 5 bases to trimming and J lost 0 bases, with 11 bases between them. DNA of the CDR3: TGTGCCAGCAGTACATCCGAATATAGCAATCAGCCCCAGCATTTT. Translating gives CASSTSEYSNQPQHF.

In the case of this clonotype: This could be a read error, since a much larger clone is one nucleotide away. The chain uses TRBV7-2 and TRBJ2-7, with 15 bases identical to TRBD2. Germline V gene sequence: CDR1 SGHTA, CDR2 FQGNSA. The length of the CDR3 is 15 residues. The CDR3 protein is CASSFPWTSGGEQCF. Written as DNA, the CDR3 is TGTGCCAGCAGCTTCCCTTGGACTAGCGGGGGGGAGCAGTGCTTC.

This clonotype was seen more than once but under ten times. The CDR3 region has the DNA TGTGCCAGCAAGAGGGCGAACACCGGGGAGCTGTTTTTT. It specifies CASKRANTGELFF. The chain recombines TRBV5-6 with TRBJ2-2; TRBD2 might be the D (5 bases). In germline, CDR1 is SGHDT, CDR2 YYEEEE. Trimming took 6 bases from V and 0 from J, leaving 6 bases between them. The CDR3 has 13 residues.

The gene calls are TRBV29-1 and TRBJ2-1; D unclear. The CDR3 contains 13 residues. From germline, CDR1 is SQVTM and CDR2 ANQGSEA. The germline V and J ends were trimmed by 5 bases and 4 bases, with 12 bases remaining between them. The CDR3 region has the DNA TGCAGCGTTAAGACGGGCCGTTACAATGAGCAGTTCTTC. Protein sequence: CSVKTGRYNEQFF.

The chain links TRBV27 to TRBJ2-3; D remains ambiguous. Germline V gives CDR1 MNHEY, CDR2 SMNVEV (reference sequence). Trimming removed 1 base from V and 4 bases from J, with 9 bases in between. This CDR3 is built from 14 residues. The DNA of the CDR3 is TGTGCCAGCAGTTTATTAGGGAAGCCAGATACGCAGTATTTT. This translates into CASSLLGKPDTQYF.

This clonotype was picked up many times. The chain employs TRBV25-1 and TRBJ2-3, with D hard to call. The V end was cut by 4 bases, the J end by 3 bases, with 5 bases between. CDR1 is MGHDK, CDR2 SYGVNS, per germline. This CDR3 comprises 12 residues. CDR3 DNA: TGTGCCAGCAGTGCAGTAACAGATACGCAGTATTTT. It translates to CASSAVTDTQYF.

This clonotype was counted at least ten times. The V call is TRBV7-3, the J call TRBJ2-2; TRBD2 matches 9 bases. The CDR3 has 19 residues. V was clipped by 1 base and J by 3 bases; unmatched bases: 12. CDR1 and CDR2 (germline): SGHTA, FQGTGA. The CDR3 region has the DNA TGTGCCAGCAGCTTAATGGCGGGTAGCGGGAGATATTACACCGGGGAGCTGTTTTTT. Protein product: CASSLMAGSGRYYTGELFF.

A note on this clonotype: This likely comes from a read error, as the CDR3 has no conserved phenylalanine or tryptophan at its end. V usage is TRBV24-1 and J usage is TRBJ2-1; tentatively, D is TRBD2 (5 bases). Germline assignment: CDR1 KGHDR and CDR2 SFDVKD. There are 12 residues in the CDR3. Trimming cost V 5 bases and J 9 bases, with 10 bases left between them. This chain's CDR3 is CATSGSGFEQFL. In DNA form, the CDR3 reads TGTGCCACCAGTGGGTCGGGATTTGAGCAGTTCCTC.

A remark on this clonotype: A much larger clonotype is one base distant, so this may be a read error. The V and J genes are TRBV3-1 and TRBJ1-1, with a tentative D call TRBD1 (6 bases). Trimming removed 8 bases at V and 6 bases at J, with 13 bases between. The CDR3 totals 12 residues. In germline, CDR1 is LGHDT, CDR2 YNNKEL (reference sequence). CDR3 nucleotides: TGTGCCAGCGAGAGGGACAAGGCTGAAGCTTTCTTT. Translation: CASERDKAEAFF.

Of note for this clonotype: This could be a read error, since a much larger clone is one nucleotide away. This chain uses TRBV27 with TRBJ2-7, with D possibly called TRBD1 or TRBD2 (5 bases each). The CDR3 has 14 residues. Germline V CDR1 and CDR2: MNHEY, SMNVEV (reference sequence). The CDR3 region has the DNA TGTGCCAGCAGTCCTACCGGGGCACTCTACGAGCGGTACTTC. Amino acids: CASSPTGALYERYF.

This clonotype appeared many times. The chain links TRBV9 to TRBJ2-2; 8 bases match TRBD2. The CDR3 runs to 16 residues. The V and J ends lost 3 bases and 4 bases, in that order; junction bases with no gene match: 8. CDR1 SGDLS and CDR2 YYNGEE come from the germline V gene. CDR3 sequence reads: CASSAGDGTSTGELFF. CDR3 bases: TGTGCCAGCAGCGCCGGTGACGGGACTAGCACCGGGGAGCTGTTTTTT.

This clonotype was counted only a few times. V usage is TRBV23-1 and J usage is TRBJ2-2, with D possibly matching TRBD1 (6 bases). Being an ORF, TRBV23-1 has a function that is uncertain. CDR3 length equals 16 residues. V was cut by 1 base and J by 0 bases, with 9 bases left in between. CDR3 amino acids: CASSQYRVSNTGELFF. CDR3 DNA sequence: TGCGCCAGCAGTCAATACAGGGTATCGAACACCGGGGAGCTGTTTTTT.

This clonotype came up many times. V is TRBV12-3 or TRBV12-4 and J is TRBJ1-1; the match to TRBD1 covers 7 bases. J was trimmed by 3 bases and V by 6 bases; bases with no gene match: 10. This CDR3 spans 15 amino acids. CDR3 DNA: TGTGCCAGCAGACCAAGCAGACAGGGAGACACTGAAGCTTTCTTT. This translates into CASRPSRQGDTEAFF.

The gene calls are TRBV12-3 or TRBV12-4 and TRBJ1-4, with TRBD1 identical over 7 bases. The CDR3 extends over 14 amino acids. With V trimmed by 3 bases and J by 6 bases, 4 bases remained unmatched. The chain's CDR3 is CASSFIGTDEKLFF. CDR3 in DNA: TGTGCCAGCAGTTTCATCGGGACAGATGAAAAACTGTTTTTT.

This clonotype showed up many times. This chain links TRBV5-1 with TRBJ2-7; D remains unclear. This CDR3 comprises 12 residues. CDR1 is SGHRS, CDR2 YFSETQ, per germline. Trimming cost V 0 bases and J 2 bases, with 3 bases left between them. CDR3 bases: TGCGCCAGCAGCTTGGTAGCCTACGAGCAGTACTTC. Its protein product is CASSLVAYEQYF.

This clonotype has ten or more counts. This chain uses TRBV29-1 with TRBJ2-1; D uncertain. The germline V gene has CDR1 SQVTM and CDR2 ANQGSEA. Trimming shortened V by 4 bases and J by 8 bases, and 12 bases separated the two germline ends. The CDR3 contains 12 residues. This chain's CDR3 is CSVAGPVDEQFF. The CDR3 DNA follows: TGCAGCGTTGCCGGACCCGTAGATGAGCAGTTCTTC.

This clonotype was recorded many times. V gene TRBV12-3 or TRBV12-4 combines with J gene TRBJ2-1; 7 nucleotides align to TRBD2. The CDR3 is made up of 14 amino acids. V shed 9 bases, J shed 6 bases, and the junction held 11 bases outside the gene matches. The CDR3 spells CASSIGGVVNEQFF. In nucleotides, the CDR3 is TGTGCCAGTTCCATTGGGGGGGTGGTCAATGAGCAGTTCTTC.